The sequence of this TCR beta chain was determined in a study of OX40 agonist ivuxolimab in advanced cancers. The CDR3 length is 13 residues. Trimming removed 8 bases from V and 1 base from J, with 11 bases in between. Germline V gene sequence: CDR1 ENHRY, CDR2 SYGVKD. Sequencing was performed with immunoSEQ multiplex PCR; in TCRdb, only in-frame clones are kept and a portion is missing. Among 35,000 to 45,000 clones listed, around 92% were seen once. The chain joins TRBV10-3 to TRBJ2-5, with D perhaps TRBD2 (6 bases). The sequences come from CD4+ or CD8+ T cells sorted from blood, collected in a trial of the OX40 agonist ivuxolimab. This sequence was found in an adult with an advanced solid tumor such as melanoma, head and neck, liver or kidney cancer. CDR3 amino acids: CAIRGSSQETQYF. CDR3 sequence (DNA): TGTGCCATCCGGGGGTCCTCCCAAGAGACCCAGTACTTC.